These 2 T cell receptor beta chains were sequenced from one sample in a study of T cell responses to AZD1222 COVID-19 vaccine. Method: immunoSEQ multiplex PCR; TCRdb's copy keeps in-frame clones and lacks some. Of 150,000 or so clones in the sample, roughly 92% were seen once. The source material was peripheral blood, sampled on day 0 of AZD1222 vaccination. All receptors derive from an adult in good health.

The V call is TRBV30, the J call TRBJ1-5, with no clear D. Germline V gene lookup returns CDR1 GTSNPN and CDR2 SVGIG (reference sequence). V lost 0 bases, J lost 5 bases, and 8 bases lay in between. The CDR3 is 13 amino acids. CDR3 nucleotide sequence: TGTGCCTGGAGTGTACTTGGGGATCAGCCCCAGCATTTT. Its protein is CAWSVLGDQPQHF.

The chain is built from TRBV5-4 and TRBJ2-3, with D possibly TRBD2 on 5 matching bases. Trimming took off 2 bases at V and 4 bases at J, with 11 bases between the two ends. The CDR3 covers 14 residues. CDR1 and CDR2 from the germline V gene are SGHNT and YYREEE (reference sequence). The CDR3 DNA sequence: TGTGCCAGCAGCTTCGGGCTAGCCCCAGATACGCAGTATTTT. This encodes CASSFGLAPDTQYF.